The T cell receptor (beta chain) described here comes from a study of blood T cell repertoires in COVID-19. Study information: There were acute and convalescent COVID-19 samples, and they came from the United States, Italy and Spain.

Germline CDR1 SGHTS, CDR2 YDEGEE. There are 14 residues in the CDR3. Trimming stripped 3 bases from V and 7 bases from J, with 13 bases between. How the authors handled the data: Estimated nucleated cell counts came from reference gene primer amplification. This table comes from immunoSEQ multiplex PCR, and its TCRdb copy is limited to in-frame clones, with some not included. D and trimming come from the DNA, and the V and J calls and clone size come from that table. The table includes approximately 230,000 clones, around nine tenths detected once. The receptor's source is a woman aged 40 to 50 who had recovered from COVID-19. Sequenced material: peripheral blood. This rearrangement joins TRBV5-8 to TRBJ1-4; a possible D gene is TRBD1 (5 bases). This CDR3 reads CASSSRQIPEKLFF. CDR3 nucleotides: TGTGCCAGCAGCTCCAGACAGATCCCTGAAAAACTGTTTTTT.